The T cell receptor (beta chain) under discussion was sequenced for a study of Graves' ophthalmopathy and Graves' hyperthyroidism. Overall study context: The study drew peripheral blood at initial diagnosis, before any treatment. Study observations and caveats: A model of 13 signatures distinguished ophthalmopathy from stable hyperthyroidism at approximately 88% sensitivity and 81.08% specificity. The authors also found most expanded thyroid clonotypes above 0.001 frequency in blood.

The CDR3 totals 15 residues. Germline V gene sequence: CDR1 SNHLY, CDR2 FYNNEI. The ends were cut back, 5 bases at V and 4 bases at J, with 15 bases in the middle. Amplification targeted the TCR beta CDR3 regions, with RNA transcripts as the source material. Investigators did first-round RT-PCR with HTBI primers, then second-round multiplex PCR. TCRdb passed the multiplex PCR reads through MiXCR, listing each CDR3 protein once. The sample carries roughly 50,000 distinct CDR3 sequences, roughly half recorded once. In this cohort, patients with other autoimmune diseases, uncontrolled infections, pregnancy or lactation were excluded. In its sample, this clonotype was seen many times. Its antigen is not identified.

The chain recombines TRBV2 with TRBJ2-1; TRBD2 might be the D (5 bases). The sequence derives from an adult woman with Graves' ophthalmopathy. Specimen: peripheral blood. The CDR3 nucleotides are TGTGCCAGCAGTTCATTCCGAGGGCAGTACAATGAGCAGTTCTTC. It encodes CASSSFRGQYNEQFF.